The source of this T cell receptor (beta chain) is a study of T cells in women clearing cervical HPV infection. Study overall: HLA type stays a possible confounder, typing being limited.

Sequencing was performed with immunoSEQ multiplex PCR; in TCRdb, only in-frame clones are kept and a portion is missing. This table holds roughly 30,000 clones. Germline assignment: CDR1 DFQATT and CDR2 SNEGSKA (reference sequence). The CDR3 spans 13 residues. The junction had 7 bases not matched to a gene; V was cut back by 4 bases and J by 5 bases. Points on this clone: The sequence runs out 3 residues before the end of the CDR3; the remainder is reconstructed from the germline J gene.

This TCR came from a woman aged 18-70 years with a cervical HPV16 infection that either progressed to CIN3+ or cleared (not recorded which). This chain links TRBV20-1 with TRBJ2-5; the match to TRBD1 covers 7 bases. Input material: blood buffy coat. CDR3 sequence reads: CSATKQGRETQYF. CDR3 bases read: TGCAGTGCTACAAAACAGGGGCGGGAGACC.